The present T cell receptor beta chain was sequenced within a study of blood T cell repertoires in COVID-19. Study as a whole: Collection of acute and convalescent COVID-19 samples took place in the United States, Italy and Spain.

Trimming at V came to 6 bases and at J to 5 bases, leaving 6 bases not matched to a gene. The CDR3 extends over 13 amino acids. Germline CDR1 and CDR2: LNHDA and SQIVND (reference sequence). Original data processing: Reference gene primers were amplified, and this amplification served to estimate nucleated cell counts. This table comes from immunoSEQ multiplex PCR, and its TCRdb copy is limited to in-frame clones, with some not included. That table gives V, J and clone size, and the DNA gave D and trimming. The sample lists over 120,000 clones, roughly 90% occurring once. V gene TRBV19 combines with J gene TRBJ2-5; 7 nucleotides match TRBD2. The TCR was taken from an older man with acute or convalescent COVID-19. Sequenced input: peripheral blood. DNA of the CDR3: TGTGCCAGTAGGCCTGGGGGGGACGAGACCCAGTACTTC. Translating it yields CASRPGGDETQYF.